This T cell receptor (beta chain) was profiled in a study of T cells in Graves' hyperthyroidism and ophthalmopathy. The study, taken as a whole, reports: Blood held most thyroid clonotypes expanded above 0.001 frequency. A model of 13 V-J pairs discriminated ophthalmopathy from stable hyperthyroidism.

If no ophthalmopathy progression occurred within 18 months, Graves' hyperthyroidism was stable. Recently diagnosed hyperthyroidism of less than 2 months' duration affected patients aged 18 to 65. Ten or more counts support this clonotype. Antigen: not known. The germline CDR1 and CDR2 sequences are SGHKS and YYEKEE (reference sequence). The CDR3 sequence is 13 residues long. Trimming took 2 bases from V and 7 from J, leaving 10 bases between them. Researchers took RNA transcripts and amplified the TCR beta CDR3 regions from them. TCR CDR3 regions were first amplified by RT-PCR with HTBI primers. One entry per CDR3 protein, called by TCRdb with MiXCR from the multiplex PCR reads. The sample lists under 350,000 distinct CDR3 sequences, approximately 14% occurring once.

The chain joins TRBV5-5 to TRBJ2-4; tentatively, D is TRBD2 (5 bases). The source is a woman in her thirties or forties with Graves' hyperthyroidism. Sequences were obtained from blood. CDR3 nucleotides: TGTGCCAGCAGCTTCCAAAGAGGGAACATTCAGTACTTC. It codes for CASSFQRGNIQYF.